Shown below are 18 T cell receptor beta chains from a single sample sequenced in a study of cytomegalovirus exposure and HLA in healthy donors. With 60 Vbeta and 13 Jbeta primers, the PCR was carried out. The data were produced by immunoSEQ multiplex PCR, yet TCRdb's version contains in-frame clones alone and is incomplete. Of about 140,000 clones in the sample, about 77% were seen once. Sequencing was carried out using PBMCs. The receptors were gathered from a female donor in good health and CMV-seronegative.

This clone is a singleton in its sample. V is TRBV30 and J is TRBJ2-5, with 7 bases that match TRBD2. The junction had 7 bases not matched to a gene; V was cut back by 7 bases and J by 2 bases. The V gene's germline CDR1 is GTSNPN and CDR2 SVGIG (reference sequence). This CDR3 has 13 amino acids. CDR3 loop: CALATSSQETQYF. For the CDR3, the DNA is TGTGCCTTGGCGACTAGCTCTCAAGAGACCCAGTACTTC.

CDR3 protein: CASGSTGGTEAFF. The CDR3 DNA sequence: TGTGCCAGCGGTAGTACCGGTGGCACTGAAGCTTTCTTT. The chain carries TRBV6-5 and TRBJ1-1; D uncertain. The V end was cut by 8 bases, the J end by 4 bases, with 14 bases between. Germline CDR1 and CDR2: MNHEY and SVGAGI. CDR3 length: 13 residues.

The chain carries TRBV7-8 and TRBJ1-6; 8 bases are a match to TRBD1. The CDR3 spans 15 residues. The germline V gene encodes CDR1 SGHVS and CDR2 FQNEAQ. J was trimmed by 7 bases and V by 5 bases; bases with no gene match: 7. CDR3 DNA sequence: TGTGCCAGCAGCGCCACAGGGGGTCGGAATTCACCCCTCCACTTT. It translates to CASSATGGRNSPLHF.

This clone was seen a few times. The chain uses TRBV7-2 and TRBJ2-5; D may be TRBD2 (5 bases). Trimming took 1 base from V and 10 from J, leaving 13 bases between them. The CDR3 has 13 residues. In germline, CDR1 is SGHTA, CDR2 FQGNSA. The CDR3 reads CASSLGAVRDQYF. CDR3 nucleotide sequence: TGTGCCAGCAGCTTAGGGGCAGTGAGGGACCAGTACTTC.

This chain connects TRBV18 to TRBJ1-4, with D hard to call. Trimming removed 2 bases at V and 8 bases at J, with 6 bases between. The CDR3 sequence is 12 residues long. The germline CDR1 and CDR2 sequences are KGHSH and LQKENI. CDR3 protein: CASSPGEEKLFF. The CDR3 nucleotides are TGTGCCAGCTCACCAGGGGAGGAAAAACTGTTTTTT.

A few counts support this clone. Its ends do not fully match the called genes, so a read error is possible. The rearrangement uses TRBV20-1 and TRBJ1-4; no firm D call. Germline lookup yields CDR1 DFQATT and CDR2 SNEGSKA (reference sequence). The CDR3 is made up of 10 amino acids. This CDR3 reads CSAREAPPGF. In nucleotides, the CDR3 is TGCAGTGCTAGAGAAGCCCCCCCCGGTTTT.

The rearrangement uses TRBV5-1 and TRBJ2-5; TRBD1 aligns across 8 bases. Matching the DNA end better, TRBJ2-7 makes the J call doubtful. The V gene's germline CDR1 is SGHRS and CDR2 YFSETQ. The CDR3 spans 16 residues. The CDR3 sequence is CASSLEQWTGSREQYF. In DNA form, the CDR3 reads TGCGCCAGCAGCTTGGAACAGTGGACAGGGAGTCGCGAGCAGTACTTC.

The V and J genes are TRBV4-2 and TRBJ2-1; D is perhaps TRBD2 (5 bases). Germline V gene lookup returns CDR1 LGHNA and CDR2 YNFKEQ. The CDR3 runs 16 residues. V was trimmed by 0 bases and J by 0 bases, leaving 9 bases between them. For the CDR3, the DNA is TGTGCCAGCAGCCAAGAGACTGGGAGCTCCTACAATGAGCAGTTCTTC. Translating it yields CASSQETGSSYNEQFF.

The chain has TRBV27 and TRBJ1-1; 7 bases line up with TRBD1. CDR1 is MNHEY, CDR2 SMNVEV, per germline (reference sequence). The V gene end was trimmed by 6 bases and the J gene end by 5 bases; junction bases not matched to a gene: 3. The CDR3 is 12 residues long. The CDR3 is CASRRQGTEAFF. The CDR3 DNA is TGTGCCAGCAGAAGACAGGGTACTGAAGCTTTCTTT.

The V gene is TRBV5-1, the J gene TRBJ2-5, with 9 bases identical to TRBD2. The DNA end lines up better with TRBJ2-7; the J call may be wrong. In germline, CDR1 is SGHRS, CDR2 YFSETQ. The CDR3 covers 16 residues. The CDR3 sequence is CASSRLSPSGAYEQYF. The CDR3 coding sequence is TGCGCCAGCAGTCGTCTAAGCCCTAGCGGGGCCTACGAGCAGTACTTC.

The chain has TRBV27 and TRBJ1-1, with D tentatively TRBD1 (5 bases). The CDR3 is made up of 14 amino acids. V shed 5 bases and J shed 7 bases, with 17 bases lying between them. In germline, CDR1 is MNHEY, CDR2 SMNVEV (reference sequence). The CDR3 loop reads CASSLRRWGGEAFF. The CDR3 DNA reads TGTGCCAGCAGTCTCCGCCGGTGGGGGGGTGAAGCTTTCTTT.

This chain connects TRBV6-1 to TRBJ2-4; possibly TRBD2 for D (5 bases). The CDR3 loop spans 13 amino acids. Germline assignment: CDR1 MNHNS and CDR2 SASEGT. Trimming cost V 6 bases and J 8 bases, with 14 bases left between them. The CDR3 region has the DNA TGTGCCAGCAGGGAGGAGTTACTTTACATTCAGTACTTC. Translated: CASREELLYIQYF.

V usage is TRBV5-4 and J usage is TRBJ2-2; 12 nucleotides line up with TRBD2. CDR3 length: 20 amino acids. With 1 base clipped from V and 4 bases from J, the junction kept 14 bases outside the gene matches. Looked up from germline, CDR1 is SGHNT and CDR2 is YYREEE (reference sequence). The CDR3 protein is CASSLNPPSGGASSTGELFF. CDR3 nucleotide sequence: TGTGCCAGCAGCTTGAATCCGCCTAGCGGGGGGGCCAGCAGCACCGGGGAGCTGTTTTTT.

This chain links TRBV25-1 with TRBJ1-1, with a weak D call TRBD1 (6 bases). With 2 bases removed from V and 4 bases from J, the gap between germline ends came to 23 bases. The CDR3 covers 18 residues. Germline V gene sequence: CDR1 MGHDK, CDR2 SYGVNS. The CDR3 loop reads CASSELRGGTGATTEAFF. The DNA for the CDR3 is TGTGCCAGCAGTGAACTCCGAGGGGGAACAGGCGCCACCACTGAAGCTTTCTTT.

V and J are TRBV18 and TRBJ1-2; no reliable D call. The CDR3 has 12 amino acids. V was clipped by 0 bases and J by 8 bases, with 7 bases between them. CDR1 and CDR2 (germline): KGHSH, LQKENI. The CDR3 region is CASSPPGAGYTF. CDR3 sequence (DNA): TGTGCCAGCTCACCACCGGGAGCCGGCTACACCTTC. The whole variable domain, filled in from reference TRBV18 and TRBJ1-2, reads NAGVMQNPRHLVRRRGQEARLRCSPMKGHSHVYWYRQLPEEGLKFMVYLQKENIIDESGMPKERFSAEFPKEGPSILRIQQVVRGDSAAYFCASSPPGAGYTFGSGTRLTVV.

This clone was seen once. The chain links TRBV5-4 to TRBJ2-1; tentative D call: TRBD1 (5 bases). Trimming took off 4 bases at V and 5 bases at J, with 16 bases between the two ends. The CDR3 consists of 15 residues. Per germline, CDR1 SGHNT and CDR2 YYREEE (reference sequence). CDR3 sequence: CASSTGLDSDNEQFF. The CDR3 nucleotides read TGTGCCAGCAGCACAGGATTAGACAGTGACAATGAGCAGTTCTTC.

V and J are TRBV7-9 and TRBJ2-7; 12 positions agree with TRBD2. CDR3 length: 16 amino acids. Germline trimming cut 5 bases from V and 0 bases from J; bases unmatched to any gene: 5. Germline V lookup: CDR1 SEHNR, CDR2 FQNEAQ (reference sequence). CDR3 protein: CASSAGLAGISYEQYF. CDR3 coding DNA: TGTGCCAGCAGCGCCGGACTAGCGGGGATCTCCTACGAGCAGTACTTC. Supplemented by reference TRBV7-9 and TRBJ2-7, the full variable domain reads DTGVSQNPRHKITKRGQNVTFRCDPISEHNRLYWYRQTLGQGPEFLTYFQNEAQLEKSRLLSDRFSAERPKGSFSTLEIQRTEQGDSAMYLCASSAGLAGISYEQYFGPGTRLTVT.

The V gene is TRBV6-5, the J gene TRBJ2-7; no clear D. This CDR3 is 16 amino acids long. Germline loops: CDR1 MNHEY, CDR2 SVGAGI. The V and J ends lost 0 bases and 3 bases respectively, with 15 bases between them. CDR3 nucleotides: TGTGCCAGCAGTTACTCGAAAGTGGCTAGTCACTACGAGCAGTACTTC. Protein: CASSYSKVASHYEQYF.